This TCR beta chain was observed in a study of blood T cell repertoires in COVID-19. On the study more broadly: The origin of the acute and convalescent COVID-19 samples was the United States, Italy and Spain.

Per the original data handling: Estimation of nucleated cell counts relied on the amplification of reference gene primers. Sequencing was performed with immunoSEQ multiplex PCR; in TCRdb, only in-frame clones are kept and a portion is missing. That table is the source of V, J and clone size, and D and trimming were worked out from the DNA. Of 45,000 to 55,000 clones in the sample, 68% were seen once. CDR1 and CDR2 (germline): SGHNT, YYREEE (reference sequence). The CDR3 totals 15 residues. Trimming left V 0 bases short and J 5 bases short, with 11 bases between. The chain carries TRBV5-4 and TRBJ1-4; the D gene is possibly TRBD1 (5 bases). This receptor was identified in a woman between 65 and 79 years old with acute or convalescent COVID-19. Sequenced: peripheral blood. The CDR3 sequence: CASSLGGDGNEKLFF. Written as DNA, the CDR3 is TGTGCCAGCAGCTTGGGGGGGGACGGGAATGAAAAACTGTTTTTT.